Presented here are 30 T cell receptor beta chains from one specimen sequenced in a study of blood T cell repertoires in COVID-19. Sequencing was performed with immunoSEQ multiplex PCR; in TCRdb, only in-frame clones are kept and a portion is missing. The sample includes more than 400,000 clones, about 90% of them seen just once. The sample was PBMCs or T cells enriched from blood (not recorded which). Every receptor here comes from a man between 18 and 29 years old who had recovered from COVID-19.

CDR3 region: CASSLEFKGDTQYF. The CDR3 DNA sequence: TGTGCCAGCAGCTTAGAATTCAAGGGGGATACGCAGTATTTT. This chain links TRBV11-3 with TRBJ2-3, with D perhaps TRBD1 (5 bases). The CDR3 has 14 amino acids. The V end was cut by 0 bases, the J end by 6 bases, with 10 bases between. The germline V gene has CDR1 SGHNT and CDR2 YENEEA.

This chain joins TRBV29-1 and TRBJ2-1, with 7 bases matching TRBD2. Germline values: CDR1 SQVTM, CDR2 ANQGSEA. Germline trimming cut 4 bases from V and 9 bases from J; bases unmatched to any gene: 6. This CDR3 has 12 amino acids. The CDR3 here is CSVASGGTEQFF. The CDR3 DNA reads as TGCAGCGTTGCTTCCGGGGGGACTGAGCAGTTCTTC.

This sequence joins TRBV28 and TRBJ2-7; weak D call: TRBD1 (6 bases). This CDR3 is built from 19 residues. Trimming pared 5 bases from V and 3 bases from J, leaving 29 bases between. The V gene's germline CDR1 is MDHEN and CDR2 SYDVKM. This CDR3 is CASSHTGTFLQNPDYEQYF. CDR3 bases: TGTGCCAGCAGTCACACCGGGACATTTCTGCAAAACCCTGACTACGAGCAGTACTTC.

The J gene is TRBJ2-1, the V gene TRBV19; D perhaps matches TRBD1 (6 bases). V was trimmed by 9 bases and J by 4 bases, leaving 13 bases between them. Per the germline V gene, CDR1 is LNHDA and CDR2 is SQIVND (reference sequence). The CDR3 is made up of 13 amino acids. The CDR3 protein is CASSGVSYNEQFF. The DNA of the CDR3 is TGTGCCAGCTCAGGGGTGTCTTACAATGAGCAGTTCTTC.

V is TRBV15 and J is TRBJ2-1; 13 positions match TRBD2. The CDR3 consists of 17 residues. With V trimmed by 1 base and J by 5 bases, 5 bases remained unmatched. Germline assignment: CDR1 LNHNV and CDR2 YYDKDF (reference sequence). The CDR3 region is CATSRAIGLAGDNEQFF. In DNA, the CDR3 is TGTGCCACCAGCAGAGCCATTGGACTAGCGGGAGACAATGAGCAGTTCTTC.

The chain uses TRBV5-1 and TRBJ2-5; 7 bases fit TRBD2. The CDR3 sequence is 16 residues long. Germline V gene sequence: CDR1 SGHRS, CDR2 YFSETQ. Trimming cost V 4 bases and J 2 bases; bases outside gene matches: 11. The CDR3 DNA is TGCGCCAGCAGCATAATGCCGGGACTACAGCAAGAGACCCAGTACTTC. Encoded protein: CASSIMPGLQQETQYF. Together with reference TRBV5-1 and TRBJ2-5, the CDR3 gives the full variable domain: KAGVTQTPRYLIKTRGQQVTLSCSPISGHRSVSWYQQTPGQGLQFLFEYFSETQRNKGNFPGRFSGRQFSNSRSEMNVSTLELGDSALYLCASSIMPGLQQETQYFGPGTRLLVL.

The CDR3 bases are TGCGCCAGCAGCTCTGGTGAGACAGGATATAATTCACCCCTCCACTTT. Translating it yields CASSSGETGYNSPLHF. V is TRBV5-1 and J is TRBJ1-6, with a weak D call TRBD1 (6 bases). Trimming removed 3 bases from V and 4 bases from J, with 14 bases in between. The germline CDR1 and CDR2 sequences are SGHRS and YFSETQ. CDR3 length equals 16 residues.

The rearrangement links TRBV6-6 to TRBJ2-2; 8 bases are shared with TRBD1. Germline lookup yields CDR1 MNHNY and CDR2 SVGAGI (reference sequence). The CDR3 length is 16 residues. V dropped 6 bases and J dropped 4; count of bases not matched to a gene: 10. CDR3 sequence reads: CASSRSGGGTTGELFF. CDR3 DNA sequence: TGTGCCAGCAGCAGATCAGGGGGCGGAACCACCGGGGAGCTGTTTTTT.

V is TRBV2 and J is TRBJ1-6; D gene unclear. The CDR3 runs 14 residues. The germline V and J ends were trimmed by 8 bases and 2 bases, with 10 bases remaining between them. The germline V gene encodes CDR1 SNHLY and CDR2 FYNNEI. In DNA form, the CDR3 reads TGTGCCAGCGGCCTCGGGACCTATAATTCACCCCTCCACTTT. Residues: CASGLGTYNSPLHF.

The CDR3, as DNA: TGTGCCAGTAGAGAGGCAACCCAGGGTAATTCACCCCTCCACTTT. This codes for CASREATQGNSPLHF. The gene calls are TRBV19 and TRBJ1-6; weak D call: TRBD1 (5 bases). In germline, CDR1 is LNHDA, CDR2 SQIVND (reference sequence). V was clipped by 6 bases and J by 6 bases, with 15 bases between them. The CDR3 has 15 amino acids.

This chain joins TRBV28 and TRBJ1-6; D unresolved. The CDR3 is 13 amino acids. Trimming removed 8 bases at V and 7 bases at J, with 12 bases between. Germline-derived CDR1 and CDR2 are MDHEN and SYDVKM. The CDR3 is CASLRGLNSPLHF. CDR3 nucleotides: TGTGCCAGCCTCCGGGGTTTAAATTCACCCCTCCACTTT.

The CDR3 DNA sequence: TGTGCTAGTGGTTTGCCAAATTCGGATGAGCAGTTCTTC. Protein product: CASGLPNSDEQFF. The chain carries TRBV12-5 and TRBJ2-1; D gene ambiguous. V shed 2 bases and J shed 8 bases, with 10 bases lying between them. The CDR3 runs 13 residues. Germline V CDR1 and CDR2: LGHNT, FRNRAP. The complete variable domain, with remaining parts taken from reference TRBV12-5 and TRBJ2-1, reads DARVTQTPRHKVTEMGQEVTMRCQPILGHNTVFWYRQTMMQGLELLAYFRNRAPLDDSGMPKDRFSAEMPDATLATLKIQPSEPRDSAVYFCASGLPNSDEQFFGPGTRLTVL.

This chain uses TRBV30 with TRBJ2-6; 7 bases line up with TRBD1. This CDR3 comprises 15 residues. Germline assignment: CDR1 GTSNPN and CDR2 SVGIG (reference sequence). Germline trimming cut 2 bases from V and 0 bases from J; bases unmatched to any gene: 1. CDR3 protein: CAWSSGGSGANVLTF. As DNA, the CDR3 is TGTGCCTGGAGTTCAGGGGGCTCTGGGGCCAACGTCCTGACTTTC.

The chain combines TRBV30 with TRBJ1-1, with 9 bases lining up with TRBD1. The CDR3 runs to 20 residues. Germline CDR1 reads GTSNPN; CDR2 reads SVGIG (reference sequence). With 3 bases clipped from V and 0 bases from J, the junction kept 20 bases outside the gene matches. The CDR3 DNA follows: TGTGCCTGGAGCCCTCCGGTGGGACAGGGTGTGGATCGCATGAACACTGAAGCTTTCTTT. This gives the protein CAWSPPVGQGVDRMNTEAFF.

The genes are TRBV9 and TRBJ2-1; TRBD2 matches 11 bases. V trimming: 5 bases; J trimming: 16 bases; junction bases outside the gene matches: 17. The length of the CDR3 is 15 residues. Germline assignment: CDR1 SGDLS and CDR2 YYNGEE. The CDR3 DNA reads as TGTGCCAGCAGTACAGGGCAACTAGCGGGAGTCGAAAAATTCTTC. Amino acid sequence: CASSTGQLAGVEKFF.

The rearrangement joins TRBV4-1 to TRBJ2-2, with D possibly TRBD2 on 6 matching bases. CDR3 length equals 14 residues. Trimming shortened V by 5 bases and J by 2 bases, and 9 bases separated the two germline ends. In germline, CDR1 is MGHRA, CDR2 YSYEKL. The CDR3 bases are TGCGCCAGCAGCAGACTAGGAAACACCGGGGAGCTGTTTTTT. This codes for CASSRLGNTGELFF.

This chain's CDR3 is CASSKFSGPKDGELFF. The CDR3 DNA reads as TGTGCCAGCAGCAAATTTTCGGGTCCCAAGGACGGGGAGCTGTTTTTT. V usage is TRBV21-1 and J usage is TRBJ2-2; the table's D call TRBD2 went unverified against the DNA. TRBV21-1 is designated a pseudogene. CDR3 size: 16 residues.

CDR3 DNA sequence: TGTGCCAGCTCAGCATGGAGCTCTGGAAACACCATATATTTT. Its protein is CASSAWSSGNTIYF. The rearrangement joins TRBV18 to TRBJ1-3, with no clear D. The length of the CDR3 is 14 residues. V lost 5 bases and J lost 0, with 8 bases in between. Germline CDR1 and CDR2: KGHSH and LQKENI.

The table lists this clone with a count of one. The V gene is TRBV19, the J gene TRBJ1-4, with 7 bases aligning to TRBD1. The ends lost 8 bases at V and 5 bases at J; junction bases unmatched: 8. Germline CDR1 LNHDA, CDR2 SQIVND (reference sequence). The CDR3 has 14 residues. CDR3 sequence: CASGQDRENEKLFF. The CDR3 DNA sequence: TGTGCCAGTGGACAAGACAGGGAAAATGAAAAACTGTTTTTT. Variable domain in full (rest from reference TRBV19 and TRBJ1-4): DGGITQSPKYLFRKEGQNVTLSCEQNLNHDAMYWYRQDPGQGLRLIYYSQIVNDFQKGDIAEGYSVSREKKESFPLTVTSAQKNPTAFYLCASGQDRENEKLFFGSGTQLSVL.

This clone was observed a few times. The V gene is TRBV7-2, the J gene TRBJ1-1; tentatively, D is TRBD1 (5 bases). CDR3 length equals 13 residues. Germline CDR1 reads SGHTA; CDR2 reads FQGNSA. Trimming stripped 6 bases from V and 1 base from J, with 9 bases between. CDR3 residues: CASRPGGNTEAFF. CDR3 nucleotides: TGTGCCAGCAGACCGGGGGGGAACACTGAAGCTTTCTTT.

CDR3 sequence (DNA): TGTGCCACCAGCAGAGGGGACAGGGACACTGAAGCTTTCTTT. The encoded protein is CATSRGDRDTEAFF. The chain combines TRBV15 with TRBJ1-1; TRBD1 aligns across 9 bases. Germline V gene sequence: CDR1 LNHNV, CDR2 YYDKDF (reference sequence). Losses at the gene ends were 1 base for V and 3 bases for J; bases not matched to a gene: 0. There are 14 residues in the CDR3.

The chain combines TRBV9 with TRBJ2-1; 9 bases fit TRBD1. Germline CDR1 and CDR2: SGDLS and YYNGEE. V shed 4 bases and J 10 bases; nucleotides not matched to a gene: 15. The CDR3 contains 16 residues. CDR3 nucleotide sequence: TGTGCCAGCAGCACCAAACCGGGACAGGGTACCCTAGAGCAGTTCTTC. Its protein product is CASSTKPGQGTLEQFF.

The chain recombines TRBV6-5 with TRBJ2-1; D is undetermined. Looked up from germline, CDR1 is MNHEY and CDR2 is SVGAGI. The CDR3 is 13 residues long. V was shortened by 4 bases and J by 7 bases, with 11 bases between the two germline ends. The chain's CDR3 is CASSSSAQNEQFF. In nucleotides, the CDR3 is TGTGCCAGCAGTTCCTCAGCGCAAAATGAGCAGTTCTTC.

This chain connects TRBV3-1 (or the pseudogene TRBV3-2) to TRBJ2-7; the match to TRBD2 covers 7 bases. CDR3 length: 13 residues. Germline V gene sequence: CDR1 LGHDT, CDR2 YNNKEL (reference sequence). J was trimmed by 3 bases and V by 5 bases; bases with no gene match: 4. CDR3 sequence: CASSSGGGYEQYF. The DNA of the CDR3 is TGTGCCAGCAGCTCTGGGGGGGGCTACGAGCAGTACTTC.

The chain joins TRBV5-4 to TRBJ2-1; D ambiguous. V lost 0 bases and J lost 6, with 13 bases in between. This CDR3 region has 15 residues. Germline CDR1 is SGHNT and CDR2 is YYREEE (reference sequence). The CDR3 here is CASSLGLGQLNEQFF. CDR3 coding DNA: TGTGCCAGCAGCTTGGGCCTGGGCCAACTCAATGAGCAGTTCTTC.

The chain is built from TRBV6-5 and TRBJ1-2; possible D gene TRBD1, 5 bases. The CDR3 contains 14 residues. V dropped 0 bases and J dropped 11 bases, with 16 bases sitting between them. Germline V CDR1 and CDR2: MNHEY, SVGAGI. The CDR3 loop reads CASSYSDGEGIYTF. The DNA for the CDR3 is TGTGCCAGCAGTTACTCCGACGGGGAGGGGATTTACACCTTC.

The chain combines TRBV3-1 (or the pseudogene TRBV3-2) with TRBJ2-2; TRBD2 matches at 8 bases. V dropped 5 bases and J dropped 4; count of bases not matched to a gene: 9. Germline V gene data show CDR1 as LGHDT and CDR2 as YNNKEL (reference sequence). The CDR3 has 16 amino acids. The CDR3 nucleotides are TGTGCCAGCAGCGCAGTCCCCGGGACTAGCACCGGGGAGCTGTTTTTT. This translates into CASSAVPGTSTGELFF.

The chain has TRBV2 and TRBJ1-3; no clear D gene. This CDR3 has 15 amino acids. Trimming shortened V by 7 bases and J by 0 bases, and 13 bases separated the two germline ends. Germline V gene sequence: CDR1 SNHLY, CDR2 FYNNEI. The CDR3 sequence is CASIAMGGSGNTIYF. Here the CDR3 DNA reads TGTGCCAGCATTGCTATGGGAGGCTCTGGAAACACCATATATTTT.

The rearrangement links TRBV3-1 (or the pseudogene TRBV3-2) to TRBJ2-2, with TRBD2 matching over 9 bases. Looked up from germline, CDR1 is LGHDT and CDR2 is YNNKEL (reference sequence). V dropped 8 bases and J dropped 3; count of bases not matched to a gene: 10. The CDR3 totals 16 residues. The CDR3 DNA is TGTGCCAGCCGGCAGGGCGGGAGGGGATACACCGGGGAGCTGTTTTTT. Encoded protein: CASRQGGRGYTGELFF.

The CDR3 is CASSFGTGFSNSPLHF. The CDR3, as DNA: TGTGCCAGCAGCTTCGGAACAGGGTTTTCCAATTCACCCCTCCACTTT. J is TRBJ1-6 and V is TRBV5-6, with a possible D match to TRBD1 (6 bases). Germline-derived CDR1 and CDR2 are SGHDT and YYEEEE. This CDR3 is built from 16 residues. The V end was cut by 2 bases, the J end by 7 bases, with 16 bases between.